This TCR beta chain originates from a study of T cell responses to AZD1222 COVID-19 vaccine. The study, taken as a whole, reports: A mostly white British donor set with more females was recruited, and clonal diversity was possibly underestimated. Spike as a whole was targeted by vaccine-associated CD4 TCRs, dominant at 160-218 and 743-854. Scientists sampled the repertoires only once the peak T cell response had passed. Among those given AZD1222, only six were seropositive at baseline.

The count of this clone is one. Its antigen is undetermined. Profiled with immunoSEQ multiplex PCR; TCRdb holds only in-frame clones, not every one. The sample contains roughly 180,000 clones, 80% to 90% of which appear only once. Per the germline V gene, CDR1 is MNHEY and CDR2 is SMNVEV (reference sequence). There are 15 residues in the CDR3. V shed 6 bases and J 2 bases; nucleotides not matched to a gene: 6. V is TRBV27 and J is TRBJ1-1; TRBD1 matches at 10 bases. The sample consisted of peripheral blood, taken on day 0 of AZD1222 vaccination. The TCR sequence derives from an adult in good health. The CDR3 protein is CASRWGTGVNTEAFF. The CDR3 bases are TGTGCCAGCAGATGGGGGACAGGGGTTAACACTGAAGCTTTCTTT.